These T cell receptor beta chains were read from a single sample in a study of T cells after yellow fever vaccination. TCRdb reprocessed the 5' RACE reads with MiXCR, giving one entry per CDR3 protein. The repertoire includes around 300,000 distinct CDR3 sequences, about an eighth of them detected once, and roughly 0.5% sits in the top ten. The sample in question was CD4+ T cells sorted from PBMCs, obtained 45 days after the yellow fever booster vaccination. Source of these receptors: a man in his thirties or forties who received the YFV17D yellow fever vaccine. CDR3s include the opening cysteine and the closing phenylalanine or tryptophan. A D gene is named only where the DNA matches it firmly. Part of the rows lack a size; the others show once, few, many or a class for expanded clones.

V gene	clone size	J gene	D gene	CDR3 DNA	CDR3 protein
TRBV20-1	few	TRBJ2-2	TRBD2	TGCAGTGCTACAGCCGGGACTAGCGGCTTGAACACCGGGGAGCTGTTTTTT	CSATAGTSGLNTGELFF
TRBV9	-	TRBJ2-5	-	TGTGCCAGCAGCGTAGGGCCCAGGGTCGAAGAGACCCAGTACTTC	CASSVGPRVEETQYF
TRBV15	few	TRBJ1-5	-	TGTGCCACCAGCAGAGACCCGAGGGGGGCGGGCCAGCCCCAGCATTTT	CATSRDPRGAGQPQHF
TRBV28	few	TRBJ1-6	-	TGTGCCAGCCACGAGCCGGGACGCACTGCTTCACCCCTCCACTTT	CASHEPGRTASPLHF
TRBV6-1	few	TRBJ2-2	TRBD2	TGTGCCAGCAGCCAGCAACGGTCTAGCGGGAGGGTCGGGGAGCTGTTTTTT	CASSQQRSSGRVGELFF
TRBV12-3/TRBV12-4	-	TRBJ1-5	-	TGTGCCAGCAGGAAGACGGTAAATAGCAATCAGCCCCAGCATTTT	CASRKTVNSNQPQHF
TRBV5-1	few	TRBJ1-2	TRBD1	TGCGCCAGCAGCCCAGGGACAGGGGATTATGGCTACACCTTC	CASSPGTGDYGYTF
TRBV5-1	few	TRBJ2-3	-	TGCGCCAGCAGCAGGGTTGGCGCCTACACAGATACGCAGTATTTT	CASSRVGAYTDTQYF
TRBV11-2	-	TRBJ2-7	-	TGTGCCAGCAGCTTAGTTAGTGGTCCATCCTACGAGCAGTACTTC	CASSLVSGPSYEQYF
TRBV3-1	-	TRBJ2-2	-	TGTGCCAGCAGCCAAGCAGGGAAAGCCGCCGGGGAGCTGTTTTTT	CASSQAGKAAGELFF
TRBV18	few	TRBJ1-2	-	TGTGCCAGCTCACCACTGTCGGGACGGAGTGACAACTATGGCTACACCTTC	CASSPLSGRSDNYGYTF
TRBV5-1	few	TRBJ2-7	-	TGCGCCAGCAGCCGGAGGCAGGCGGGCGAGCAGTACTTC	CASSRRQAGEQYF
TRBV20-1	few	TRBJ1-5	-	TGCAGTGCTAGCAGGGAATTTCGGGTAAAGAGCAATCAGCCCCAGCATTTT	CSASREFRVKSNQPQHF
TRBV12-3/TRBV12-4	few	TRBJ2-5	-	TGTGCCAGCAGTAGCGAGGGCAGCCCGGTTGAGACCCAGTACTTC	CASSSEGSPVETQYF
TRBV10-3	-	TRBJ2-2	-	TGTGCCACACTGAACACCGGGGAGCTGTTTTTT	CATLNTGELFF
TRBV7-9	-	TRBJ2-3	-	TGTGCCAGCAGCTTAGCGGGAGTCACAGATACGCAGTATTTT	CASSLAGVTDTQYF
TRBV21-1	-	TRBJ2-7	-	TGTGCCAGCAGCAAAAAATCGAGGACAGGGAAAGGCTACGAGCAGTACTTC	CASSKKSRTGKGYEQYF
TRBV29-1	many	TRBJ1-1	-	TGCAGCGCACGGGGCTTCATGAACACTGAAGCTTTCTTT	CSARGFMNTEAFF
TRBV5-1	-	TRBJ2-3	TRBD2	TGCGCCAGCAGTCACATAGCGGGGGACCTCACAGATACGCAGTATTTT	CASSHIAGDLTDTQYF
TRBV12-3/TRBV12-4	few	TRBJ1-2	TRBD1	TGTGCCAGCAGCCGGACAGGGGCTAACTATGGCTACACCTTC	CASSRTGANYGYTF
TRBV5-1	-	TRBJ1-4	-	TGCGCCAGCAGCTTGGGGACTACAACTAATGAAAAACTGTTTTTT	CASSLGTTTNEKLFF
TRBV5-1	once	TRBJ2-7	-	TGCGCCAGCAGCTTGGGGCCCCCGCTATCCTACGAGCAGTACTTC	CASSLGPPLSYEQYF
TRBV9	-	TRBJ2-1	-	TGTGCCAGCAGCGTACTCGGGACCGACGATGAGCAGTTCTTC	CASSVLGTDDEQFF
TRBV27	few	TRBJ2-1	TRBD1	TGTGCCAGCAGTTCCCTCGCGACAGGGTCCTACAATGAGCAGTTCTTC	CASSSLATGSYNEQFF
TRBV9	-	TRBJ2-7	-	TGTGCCAGCAGCCCTCGGGGTAGCGGCGACGAGCAGTACTTC	CASSPRGSGDEQYF
TRBV24-1	few	TRBJ2-4	-	TGTGCCACCAGTGATTGGGGGGAAAACATTCAGTACTTC	CATSDWGENIQYF
TRBV20-1	many	TRBJ2-1	-	TGCAGTGCTTTACTTGACAGCTTCGAAGGTGAGCAGTTCTTC	CSALLDSFEGEQFF
TRBV12-3/TRBV12-4	few	TRBJ1-2	TRBD1	TGTGCCAGCAGCTCCCCCCCGGGACAGGGGGCTTTTGGCTACACCTTC	CASSSPPGQGAFGYTF
TRBV7-3	-	TRBJ2-2	-	TGTGCCAGCAGCTGGACTTTTGGGACCGGGGAGCTGTTTTTT	CASSWTFGTGELFF
TRBV12-5	-	TRBJ1-1	TRBD1	TGTGCTAGTGGTTTAGGACAGGGGCGCGACACTGAAGCTTTCTTT	CASGLGQGRDTEAFF
TRBV2	many	TRBJ2-5	-	TGTGCCAGCTTATCGGAAAAAATTAAAGAGACCCAGTACTTC	CASLSEKIKETQYF
TRBV15	few	TRBJ2-1	-	TGTGCCACCAGCAGAGATCTTGAGCAGTTCTTC	CATSRDLEQFF
TRBV11-2	-	TRBJ2-4	TRBD2	TGTGCCAGCAGCGCCGCCGGGACTAGCGGAATACTAGCCAAAAACATTCAGTACTTC	CASSAAGTSGILAKNIQYF
TRBV12-3/TRBV12-4	-	TRBJ2-1	-	TGTGCCAGCAGGATCGGGGATGAGCAGTTCTTC	CASRIGDEQFF
TRBV6-2/TRBV6-3	many	TRBJ2-1	-	TGTGCCAGCAGTACCGCTATCCTAGAGCAGTTCTTC	CASSTAILEQFF
TRBV4-3	many	TRBJ2-1	-	TGCGCCAGCAGCCAAGGCCTTGCACAGTTCTTC	CASSQGLAQFF
TRBV12-3/TRBV12-4	-	TRBJ2-7	TRBD2	TGTGCCAGCAGTCTAGCGGGAGGGCGCGGCTACGAGCAGTACTTC	CASSLAGGRGYEQYF
TRBV7-2	few	TRBJ2-1	-	TGTGCCAGCAGCTTTGAATCTGGTGAGCAGTTCTTC	CASSFESGEQFF
TRBV7-9	-	TRBJ1-2	-	TGTGCCAGCAGGGATGATAACTATGGCTACACCTTC	CASRDDNYGYTF
TRBV10-3	-	TRBJ1-3	-	TGTGCCATCTCTGAGTGGGACACCATATATTTT	CAISEWDTIYF
TRBV12-3/TRBV12-4	few	TRBJ2-1	TRBD2	TGTGCCAGCAGACCAACTAGCGGGATTCAGAATGAGCAGTTCTTC	CASRPTSGIQNEQFF
TRBV29-1	-	TRBJ2-5	-	TGCAGCGTTGAAGATCAGGTGACCGAGACCCAGTACTTC	CSVEDQVTETQYF